This is a list of T cell receptor beta chains from one sample in a study of T cell responses to AZD1222 COVID-19 vaccine. TCRdb's copy holds only in-frame clones and misses some; the assay was immunoSEQ multiplex PCR. This sample yields about 99,000 clones, of which roughly 87% are seen a single time; 2.9% belongs to the top ten. Sample: peripheral blood, taken on day 0 of AZD1222 vaccination. All receptors derive from an adult in good health. CDR3s include the opening cysteine and the closing phenylalanine or tryptophan. Each record gives: D gene, V gene, J gene, CDR3 protein, CDR3 DNA. A D gene is named only where the DNA matches it firmly.

>NA|TRBV5-5|TRBJ1-1
CASSLRVTEAFF
TGTGCCAGCAGCTTAAGAGTAACTGAAGCTTTCTTT
>NA|TRBV7-2|TRBJ1-2
CASSFGNAYGYTF
TGTGCCAGCAGCTTCGGGAACGCCTATGGCTACACCTTC
>TRBD1|TRBV19|TRBJ1-5
CASSIWQGDQPQHF
TGTGCCAGTAGTATCTGGCAGGGGGATCAGCCCCAGCATTTT
>TRBD1|TRBV19|TRBJ1-1
CASMHRGPTEAFF
TGTGCCAGTATGCACAGGGGGCCCACTGAAGCTTTCTTT
>TRBD2|TRBV11-3|TRBJ2-1
CASSFTSGTYNEQFF
TGTGCCAGCAGCTTTACTAGCGGGACCTACAATGAGCAGTTCTTC
>NA|TRBV7-2|TRBJ2-7
CASSLGAGTAYEQYF
TGTGCCAGCAGCTTAGGGGCAGGGACCGCCTACGAGCAGTACTTC
>NA|TRBV7-9|TRBJ1-1
CASSSRGTEAFF
TGTGCCAGCAGTTCCCGGGGGACTGAAGCTTTCTTT
>TRBD2|TRBV29-1|TRBJ2-7
CSGTGTRGGGSSYEQYF
TGCAGCGGCACCGGGACTCGCGGGGGGGGGAGCTCCTACGAGCAGTACTTC
>NA|TRBV7-9|TRBJ1-5
CASSLTGMNQPQHF
TGTGCCAGCAGCTTAACAGGGATGAATCAGCCCCAGCATTTT
>NA|TRBV19|TRBJ1-1
CASSNRVTEAFF
TGTGCCAGTAGTAACAGGGTCACTGAAGCTTTCTTT
>TRBD1|TRBV25-1|TRBJ1-2
CASSQGLGGTDNYGYTF
TGTGCCAGCAGCCAAGGACTTGGGGGGACAGATAACTATGGCTACACCTTC
>NA|TRBV5-4|TRBJ1-6
CASSLPGTNSPLHF
TGTGCCAGCAGCTTGCCGGGAACAAATTCACCCCTCCACTTT
>TRBD1|TRBV4-1|TRBJ1-3
CASSQDPGDRADSGNTIYF
TGCGCCAGCAGCCAAGATCCAGGGGACAGGGCAGACTCTGGAAACACCATATATTTT